Below are 18 T cell receptor beta chains sequenced from a single sample in a study of blood T cell repertoires in COVID-19. Sequenced by immunoSEQ multiplex PCR; TCRdb stores in-frame clones only, minus some. The sample has over 250,000 clones; roughly four fifths are singletons. Sequencing was carried out using peripheral blood. The receptors here all came from a woman aged 50 to 65 who had recovered from COVID-19.

Notes on this clone: Since a much larger clone is just one base distant, this may be a read error. Within the sample, other DNA sequences also encode this same CDR3. The chain combines TRBV19 with TRBJ2-1; weak D call: TRBD1 (10 bases). Trimming removed 11 bases from V and 10 bases from J, with 27 bases in between. This CDR3 spans 15 amino acids. CDR1 is LNHDA, CDR2 SQIVND, per germline (reference sequence). CDR3 region: CACCIGTGAGGEQFF. CDR3 DNA sequence: TGTGCCTGTTGTATTGGGACAGGGGCGGGGGGGGAGCAGTTCTTC.

Only a few counts were recorded for this clone. The V gene is TRBV16, the J gene TRBJ1-1; 9 bases map to TRBD1. The J segment lost 3 bases and the V segment lost 6 bases, leaving 5 bases of the junction unmatched. This CDR3 spans 14 amino acids. The germline V gene encodes CDR1 KGHSY and CDR2 FQNENV. DNA for the CDR3: TGTGCCAGCAGTTCGACAGGGGGTGACACTGAAGCTTTCTTT. It yields the protein CASSSTGGDTEAFF.

The V and J genes are TRBV7-6 and TRBJ1-1; no definite D call. V was pared by 0 bases and J by 9 bases, with 14 bases between. This CDR3 contains 14 residues. From germline, CDR1 is SGHVS and CDR2 FNYEAQ. The CDR3 DNA reads as TGTGCCAGCAGCTTAGCGGCGGGTCAGCCGAAAGCTTTCTTT. Its protein product is CASSLAAGQPKAFF.

V usage is TRBV7-9 and J usage is TRBJ2-5; 8 nucleotides match TRBD2. Trimming at V came to 5 bases and at J to 4 bases, leaving 12 bases not matched to a gene. The CDR3 length is 16 residues. The germline V gene has CDR1 SEHNR and CDR2 FQNEAQ (reference sequence). The CDR3 here is CASSRRSGGAGETQYF. DNA of the CDR3: TGTGCCAGCAGCCGCAGATCGGGGGGGGCTGGAGAGACCCAGTACTTC.

The rearrangement links TRBV7-2 to TRBJ1-2; D is unresolved. In germline, CDR1 is SGHTA, CDR2 FQGNSA. CDR3 size: 14 residues. Trimming pared 5 bases from V and 1 base from J, leaving 11 bases between. The CDR3 region has the DNA TGTGCCAGCAGCACTTACAGCGGTAACTATGGCTACACCTTC. Its translation is CASSTYSGNYGYTF.

The chain couples TRBV5-4 to TRBJ2-1; 12 nucleotides line up with TRBD2. CDR1 is SGHNT and CDR2 is YYREEE in the germline V gene (reference sequence). J was trimmed by 5 bases and V by 3 bases; bases with no gene match: 6. CDR3 length equals 16 residues. In DNA, the CDR3 is TGTGCCAGCAGCTCCTGGACTAGCGGGACAAACAATGAGCAGTTCTTC. Protein sequence: CASSSWTSGTNNEQFF. Combining the CDR3 with reference TRBV5-4 and TRBJ2-1 gives the whole variable domain ETGVTQSPTHLIKTRGQQVTLRCSSQSGHNTVSWYQQALGQGPQFIFQYYREEENGRGNFPPRFSGLQFPNYSSELNVNALELDDSALYLCASSSWTSGTNNEQFFGPGTRLTVL.

V and J are TRBV4-3 and TRBJ2-1; TRBD2 aligns across 9 bases. The CDR3 is made up of 16 amino acids. V trimming: 4 bases; J trimming: 7 bases; junction bases outside the gene matches: 11. Germline CDR1 is LGHNA and CDR2 is YSLEER. This CDR3 is CASSPTGGSGRNEQFF. The CDR3 nucleotides are TGCGCCAGCAGCCCCACCGGGGGTAGCGGGAGAAATGAGCAGTTCTTC.

The chain uses TRBV5-1 and TRBJ1-1; D is perhaps TRBD1 (5 bases). The CDR3 extends over 17 amino acids. Germline loops: CDR1 SGHRS, CDR2 YFSETQ. Trimming left V 4 bases short and J 0 bases short, with 19 bases between. The CDR3: CASSVAGGGEMNTEAFF. CDR3 bases: TGCGCCAGCAGCGTGGCCGGTGGAGGGGAGATGAACACTGAAGCTTTCTTT.

The chain couples TRBV6-6 to TRBJ1-2; D unclear. The CDR3 contains 14 residues. Germline V gene lookup returns CDR1 MNHNY and CDR2 SVGAGI (reference sequence). Between the trimmed V and J ends, which lost 0 bases and 4 bases, there was a span of 9 bases. This CDR3 is CASSYSAFSYGYTF. CDR3 DNA: TGTGCCAGCAGTTACTCGGCCTTCTCCTATGGCTACACCTTC.

This clone has a single count. The CDR3 DNA reads TGTGCCAGCAGCATAGCGGGGGACGAGTACTTC. Its protein is CASSIAGDEYF. The rearrangement uses TRBV6-2 or TRBV6-3 and TRBJ2-5; 9 bases map to TRBD2. Germline trimming cut 6 bases from V and 12 bases from J; bases unmatched to any gene: 5. In germline, CDR1 is MNHEY, CDR2 SVGEGT. The length of the CDR3 is 11 residues.

This clone came up a few times. The chain carries TRBV28 and TRBJ2-7, with 10 positions matching TRBD2. CDR1 is MDHEN, CDR2 SYDVKM, per germline. V shed 7 bases and J 2 bases; nucleotides not matched to a gene: 2. This CDR3 has 13 amino acids. CDR3 DNA: TGTGCCAGCACTAGCGGGGGACCCTACGAGCAGTACTTC. This codes for CASTSGGPYEQYF.

This clone was counted between two and nine times. V usage is TRBV18 and J usage is TRBJ2-1, with 8 bases identical to TRBD2. Germline-derived CDR1 and CDR2 are KGHSH and LQKENI. The CDR3 length is 13 residues. Germline trimming cut 5 bases from V and 10 bases from J; bases unmatched to any gene: 7. The CDR3 nucleotides read TGTGCCAGCTCAGTCGGGGGGGGCCGCGAGCAGTTCTTC. Its protein is CASSVGGGREQFF.

The genes are TRBV18 and TRBJ1-6; D uncertain. The germline V gene has CDR1 KGHSH and CDR2 LQKENI. The CDR3 totals 14 residues. Trimming cost V 0 bases and J 9 bases, with 9 bases left between them. Here the CDR3 reads CASSPPARGSPLHF. CDR3 nucleotides: TGTGCCAGCTCACCACCGGCGCGCGGTTCACCCCTCCACTTT.

The rearrangement uses TRBV29-1 and TRBJ2-7; D is possibly TRBD1 (7 bases). Germline CDR1 reads SQVTM; CDR2 reads ANQGSEA. The CDR3 covers 12 residues. The V gene lost 6 bases and the J gene lost 2 bases, with 11 bases spanning the gap. CDR3 residues: CSVEGQTYEQYF. The CDR3 nucleotides are TGCAGCGTGGAGGGACAGACCTACGAGCAGTACTTC.

The chain recombines TRBV7-3 with TRBJ1-2; D possibly corresponds to TRBD1 (5 bases). This CDR3 is 15 amino acids long. CDR1 and CDR2 (germline): SGHTA, FQGTGA. V shed 5 bases and J shed 3 bases, with 16 bases lying between them. In DNA form, the CDR3 reads TGTGCCAGCAGCGGGGGAGGAGGGGCTGACTATGGCTACACCTTC. Protein sequence: CASSGGGGADYGYTF.

The V and J genes are TRBV14 and TRBJ1-6; TRBD1 aligns across 10 bases. J gave up 10 bases and V 3 bases, and 12 bases lay outside the gene matches. The germline CDR1 and CDR2 sequences are SGHDN and FVKESK. The CDR3 covers 17 residues. The CDR3 loop is CASSHHAGTGEGSPLHF. The CDR3 DNA reads TGTGCCAGCAGCCACCACGCCGGGACAGGGGAAGGCTCACCCCTCCACTTT.

V and J are TRBV11-2 and TRBJ2-7, with TRBD2 as a possible D gene (6 bases). CDR3 length: 15 residues. V lost 0 bases and J lost 3, with 12 bases in between. Germline values: CDR1 SGHAT, CDR2 FQNNGV. CDR3 sequence reads: CASSLDLGGGYEQYF. For the CDR3, the DNA is TGTGCCAGCAGCTTAGATCTGGGGGGAGGCTACGAGCAGTACTTC.

The rearrangement uses TRBV12-3 or TRBV12-4 and TRBJ2-7; perhaps TRBD2 as D (5 bases). Trimming cost V 3 bases and J 1 base, with 7 bases left between them. This CDR3 is 13 amino acids long. CDR3 residues: CASSLRVSYEQYF. The CDR3 DNA follows: TGTGCCAGCAGTTTGAGGGTTTCCTACGAGCAGTACTTC.